These 26 T cell receptor beta chains originate from one sample sequenced in a study of cytomegalovirus exposure and HLA in healthy donors (dated by TCRdb to about 2017). The library was built by means of the immunoSEQ multiplex PCR assay. The multiplex PCR relied on a mix of 60 forward primers for TCR Vbeta segments and 13 reverse primers for TCR Jbeta segments. TCRdb took over this immuneACCESS table, retaining in-frame rearrangements with V and J assigned. Such tables are incomplete; in checked studies, under half of the missing clones stem from an unresolved V gene, and the remainder is unexplained. For this sample there are some 150,000 clones; more than 75% appear just once. In total, the top ten clones hold about 3.4% of the sample. Sequenced: PBMCs. These receptors were collected from a man aged 18 to 35 in good health and CMV-seropositive.

The genes are TRBV28 and TRBJ2-2; D is perhaps TRBD1 (6 bases). The V end was cut by 8 bases, the J end by 0 bases, with 13 bases between. The CDR3 is made up of 15 amino acids. Germline V lookup: CDR1 MDHEN, CDR2 SYDVKM. CDR3 in DNA: TGTGCCAGCCTGAGGACAGTCGCGAACACCGGGGAGCTGTTTTTT. This codes for CASLRTVANTGELFF.

The V gene is TRBV9, the J gene TRBJ2-7; perhaps TRBD2 as D (6 bases). V was cut by 0 bases and J by 4 bases, with 14 bases left in between. Germline assignment: CDR1 SGDLS and CDR2 YYNGEE. The CDR3 length is 15 residues. The CDR3 is CASSVGPGARYEQYF. DNA for the CDR3: TGTGCCAGCAGCGTAGGTCCGGGAGCGAGGTACGAGCAGTACTTC.

The V call is TRBV4-1, the J call TRBJ2-7; 9 positions match TRBD1. Per the germline V gene, CDR1 is MGHRA and CDR2 is YSYEKL. With V trimmed by 3 bases and J by 3 bases, 6 bases remained unmatched. The length of the CDR3 is 15 residues. DNA for the CDR3: TGCGCCAGCAGCCATGACTACAGGGGGCTCTACGAGCAGTACTTC. Its translation is CASSHDYRGLYEQYF.

The genes are TRBV5-1 and TRBJ1-1; 7 positions agree with TRBD1. CDR3 length: 14 amino acids. J lost 7 bases, V lost 4 bases, and 10 bases had no gene match. In germline, CDR1 is SGHRS, CDR2 YFSETQ. The CDR3 DNA is TGCGCCAGCAGCCCCGGACAGGATCTACTTGAAGCTTTCTTT. The encoded protein is CASSPGQDLLEAFF. Filled out from reference TRBV5-1 and TRBJ1-1, the complete variable domain reads KAGVTQTPRYLIKTRGQQVTLSCSPISGHRSVSWYQQTPGQGLQFLFEYFSETQRNKGNFPGRFSGRQFSNSRSEMNVSTLELGDSALYLCASSPGQDLLEAFFGQGTRLTVV.

The rearrangement links TRBV6-1 to TRBJ2-5; D call uncertain. The J call may be wrong; the DNA end is better matched by TRBJ2-7. The length of the CDR3 is 12 residues. Looked up from germline, CDR1 is MNHNS and CDR2 is SASEGT. As DNA, the CDR3 is TGTGCCAGCAGTGAAGCGCTGAACGAGCAGTACTTC. Amino acids: CASSEALNEQYF.

V is TRBV5-1 and J is TRBJ1-1; 7 bases are shared with TRBD1. V was clipped by 5 bases and J by 0 bases; unmatched bases: 4. The length of the CDR3 is 14 residues. Germline V gives CDR1 SGHRS, CDR2 YFSETQ. In DNA, the CDR3 is TGCGCCAGCAGTGGACAGGATATGAACACTGAAGCTTTCTTT. Residues: CASSGQDMNTEAFF.

The chain employs TRBV28 and TRBJ1-1; TRBD1 aligns across 9 bases. The V segment lost 5 bases and the J segment 2 bases; nucleotides outside the gene matches: 3. CDR3 length: 14 residues. Germline V lookup: CDR1 MDHEN, CDR2 SYDVKM. DNA for the CDR3: TGTGCCAGCAGTCAACAGGGGGCCAACACTGAAGCTTTCTTT. Protein: CASSQQGANTEAFF.

Concerning this clone itself: A read error may produce the germline difference seen at one junction end. The chain carries TRBV7-7 and TRBJ2-5; the match to TRBD1 covers 11 bases. CDR3 length equals 16 residues. Looked up from germline, CDR1 is SSHAT and CDR2 is FNYEAQ (reference sequence). The CDR3 sequence is CASSSHGTGGPSTQYF. The DNA of the CDR3 is TGTGCTAGCAGCTCCCACGGGACAGGGGGACCTTCGACCCAGTACTTC.

The chain carries TRBV6-1 and TRBJ1-1, with D uncertain. The germline V gene has CDR1 MNHNS and CDR2 SASEGT. V was clipped by 4 bases and J by 3 bases, with 12 bases between them. This CDR3 is built from 14 residues. The CDR3 nucleotides read TGTGCCAGCAGTGTCAGCGGCAGAGACACTGAAGCTTTCTTT. Protein: CASSVSGRDTEAFF.

This clone was counted only a few times. The V gene is TRBV5-1, the J gene TRBJ1-5; TRBD1 might be the D (5 bases). Deletions cut 0 bases from V and 5 bases from J, with 12 bases between. This CDR3 spans 15 amino acids. The germline V gene encodes CDR1 SGHRS and CDR2 YFSETQ. CDR3: CASSLEGGDYQPQHF. The CDR3 DNA sequence: TGCGCCAGCAGCTTGGAAGGAGGGGACTATCAGCCCCAGCATTTT.

The V gene is TRBV7-2, the J gene TRBJ1-1; 8 bases are shared with TRBD1. Trimming cost V 6 bases and J 5 bases; bases outside gene matches: 8. The CDR3 consists of 14 residues. Germline V gene data show CDR1 as SGHTA and CDR2 as FQGNSA. In nucleotides, the CDR3 is TGTGCCAGCAGACAAGACAGGGGTTGGACTGAAGCTTTCTTT. Its protein is CASRQDRGWTEAFF.

The J gene is TRBJ2-1, the V gene TRBV18, with 9 positions matching TRBD2. There are 15 residues in the CDR3. Unmatched junction bases numbered 8, after V lost 6 bases and J lost 5 bases. Germline V gene lookup returns CDR1 KGHSH and CDR2 LQKENI. For the CDR3, the DNA is TGTGCCAGCTCCCTCAGGACTAGCGAAAACAATGAGCAGTTCTTC. Its translation is CASSLRTSENNEQFF.

This chain connects TRBV28 to TRBJ2-7; no clear D gene. Looked up from germline, CDR1 is MDHEN and CDR2 is SYDVKM. The CDR3 totals 11 residues. The germline V and J ends were trimmed by 6 bases and 2 bases, with 5 bases remaining between them. As DNA, the CDR3 is TGTGCCAGCAGCCCCACCTACGAGCAGTACTTC. It is translated as CASSPTYEQYF.

V gene TRBV11-2 combines with J gene TRBJ1-4; 7 bases align to TRBD1. CDR3 length: 16 amino acids. After removal of 4 bases from V and 3 bases from J, the junction contained 8 bases not matched to a gene. The germline V gene has CDR1 SGHAT and CDR2 FQNNGV. DNA for the CDR3: TGTGCCAGCAGCTCGCCTTACAGGGGCCCTAATGAAAAACTGTTTTTT. It translates to CASSSPYRGPNEKLFF.

The chain has TRBV28 and TRBJ1-1, with 8 bases fitting TRBD1. V lost 5 bases and J lost 1; bases outside the gene matches: 9. Germline V gene sequence: CDR1 MDHEN, CDR2 SYDVKM. This CDR3 region has 16 residues. The CDR3 DNA reads TGTGCCAGCAGTCTCCATGGACAGGGAAGGAACACTGAAGCTTTCTTT. Amino acids: CASSLHGQGRNTEAFF.

Only a few counts were recorded for this clone. The chain combines TRBV14 with TRBJ2-7, with 11 bases identical to TRBD2. Germline V gene lookup returns CDR1 SGHDN and CDR2 FVKESK. V shed 3 bases, J shed 6 bases, and the junction held 1 base outside the gene matches. The CDR3 is 13 amino acids. The chain's CDR3 is CASSQGLAAEQYF. The CDR3 DNA reads as TGTGCCAGCAGCCAGGGACTAGCGGCCGAGCAGTACTTC.

This clone came up a few times. This chain uses TRBV5-1 with TRBJ1-1; 8 bases align to TRBD1. The germline gives CDR1 SGHRS, CDR2 YFSETQ. The CDR3 length is 15 residues. J gave up 4 bases and V 0 bases, and 5 bases lay outside the gene matches. This CDR3 reads CASSLDAGGGTEAFF. The CDR3 DNA follows: TGCGCCAGCAGCTTGGACGCAGGGGGCGGCACTGAAGCTTTCTTT.

The chain employs TRBV9 and TRBJ1-1; D is perhaps TRBD1 (5 bases). Trimming removed 0 bases from V and 5 bases from J, with 8 bases in between. Germline V gives CDR1 SGDLS, CDR2 YYNGEE. This CDR3 has 13 residues. This chain's CDR3 is CASSVAGQTEAFF. The CDR3 DNA sequence: TGTGCCAGCAGCGTAGCAGGGCAGACTGAAGCTTTCTTT.

The sample holds one count of this clone. This sequence joins TRBV14 and TRBJ2-7; 7 nucleotides align to TRBD1. With 6 bases clipped from V and 0 bases from J, the junction kept 8 bases outside the gene matches. Germline CDR1 and CDR2: SGHDN and FVKESK. The CDR3 totals 15 residues. The CDR3 DNA reads TGTGCCAGCAGTTTAGTAGGACAGGACTCCTACGAGCAGTACTTC. Translation gives CASSLVGQDSYEQYF.

The J gene is TRBJ2-7, the V gene TRBV15; TRBD1 might be the D (5 bases). V was shortened by 0 bases and J by 2 bases, with 11 bases between the two germline ends. The CDR3 has 15 residues. The germline V gene encodes CDR1 LNHNV and CDR2 YYDKDF (reference sequence). CDR3 nucleotides: TGTGCCACCAGCAGAGATCAGGGAAGACCCTACGAGCAGTACTTC. Encoded protein: CATSRDQGRPYEQYF.

The gene calls are TRBV10-3 and TRBJ2-1; D possibly corresponds to TRBD2 (5 bases). The germline V gene has CDR1 ENHRY and CDR2 SYGVKD. V was shortened by 5 bases and J by 7 bases, with 21 bases between the two germline ends. This CDR3 comprises 16 residues. CDR3 nucleotides: TGTGCCATCAGTCCCTTCCCCCCTGGGTCGGGGAATGAGCAGTTCTTC. Translating gives CAISPFPPGSGNEQFF.

The chain uses TRBV4-1 and TRBJ1-5, with a weak D call TRBD1 (5 bases). Germline CDR1 and CDR2: MGHRA and YSYEKL. Trimming shortened V by 0 bases and J by 3 bases, and 12 bases separated the two germline ends. The CDR3 totals 16 residues. The CDR3 spells CASSQDRVRDNQPQHF. The CDR3 DNA is TGCGCCAGCAGCCAAGATAGGGTCAGGGACAATCAGCCCCAGCATTTT.

The chain is built from TRBV27 and TRBJ2-5, with D uncertain. CDR1 MNHEY and CDR2 SMNVEV come from the germline V gene (reference sequence). The CDR3 is 13 amino acids. The V and J ends lost 6 bases and 0 bases respectively, with 8 bases between them. CDR3 nucleotide sequence: TGTGCCAGCAGCACAACAAACCAAGAGACCCAGTACTTC. Protein product: CASSTTNQETQYF.

The gene calls are TRBV5-8 and TRBJ2-3; D might be TRBD1 (6 bases). In germline, CDR1 is SGHTS, CDR2 YDEGEE. Trimming took 4 bases from V and 2 from J, leaving 11 bases between them. This CDR3 has 14 residues. CDR3 sequence: CASSRGGNTDTQYF. The CDR3 DNA sequence: TGTGCCAGCAGCCGAGGGGGAAACACAGATACGCAGTATTTT.

The chain recombines TRBV11-2 with TRBJ2-7; weak D call: TRBD2 (5 bases). Germline CDR1 is SGHAT and CDR2 is FQNNGV. Trimming removed 1 base at V and 3 bases at J, with 10 bases between. The CDR3 spans 14 residues. For the CDR3, the DNA is TGTGCCAGCAGCTTAGCAGGAGGCCTCTACGAGCAGTACTTC. It is translated as CASSLAGGLYEQYF. Together with reference TRBV11-2 and TRBJ2-7, the CDR3 gives the full variable domain: EAGVAQSPRYKIIEKRQSVAFWCNPISGHATLYWYQQILGQGPKLLIQFQNNGVVDDSQLPKDRFSAERLKGVDSTLKIQPAKLEDSAVYLCASSLAGGLYEQYFGPGTRLTVT.

The chain is built from TRBV1 and TRBJ2-7; the table gives TRBD1 as D, unverified against the DNA. TRBV1 is marked as a pseudogene. CDR3 length: 20 amino acids. The CDR3 is CTSSPIPIRNRDIASYEQYF. CDR3 DNA sequence: TGCACCAGCAGCCCAATACCCATAAGAAACAGGGACATAGCGTCCTACGAGCAGTACTTC.